The 3 T cell receptor beta chains reported below all come from one sample, sequenced in a study of a mutant IDH1 vaccine in newly diagnosed glioma. Profiled with immunoSEQ multiplex PCR; TCRdb holds only in-frame clones, not every one. The sample lists 90,000 to 95,000 clones; about four fifths were seen once. Time point: baseline, week 1 (first vaccination visit). Treatment here: pre-vaccination baseline after standard-of-care therapy. The source was PBMCs, collected from a glioma patient treated with radiotherapy, temozolomide or both. The receptors shown here come from a woman aged 50 to 60 with glioma.

This chain joins TRBV19 and TRBJ1-6; D is perhaps TRBD1 (5 bases). The CDR3 is 13 amino acids. The V and J ends lost 6 bases and 8 bases respectively, with 11 bases between them. Germline V gives CDR1 LNHDA, CDR2 SQIVND (reference sequence). This chain's CDR3 is CASRPTGDSPLHF. Here the CDR3 DNA reads TGTGCCAGTAGACCTACGGGGGATTCACCCCTCCACTTT.

The chain recombines TRBV27 with TRBJ2-3; 7 positions agree with TRBD1. J lost 1 base, V lost 6 bases, and 13 bases had no gene match. The CDR3 extends over 17 amino acids. The germline gives CDR1 MNHEY, CDR2 SMNVEV (reference sequence). Here the CDR3 DNA reads TGTGCCAGCAGATTGGGGACAGCCATCGACCGCACAGATACGCAGTATTTT. The encoded protein is CASRLGTAIDRTDTQYF.

The chain is built from TRBV2 and TRBJ2-1; TRBD2 agrees at 10 bases. Germline-derived CDR1 and CDR2 are SNHLY and FYNNEI. V lost 4 bases to trimming and J lost 9 bases; unmatched junction nucleotides: 15. The CDR3 consists of 17 residues. The CDR3 loop reads CASSGPLAGVRKGEQFF. Written as DNA, the CDR3 is TGTGCCAGCAGTGGACCGCTAGCGGGAGTCCGGAAAGGTGAGCAGTTCTTC.